This T cell receptor (beta chain) came from a study of blood T cell repertoires in COVID-19. Study at large: The United States, Italy and Spain were the sources of the acute and convalescent COVID-19 samples.

Here immunoSEQ multiplex PCR was the method, and the copy in TCRdb shows in-frame clones only, minus some. The sample has roughly 250,000 clones; approximately 85% are singletons. Categorization into cohorts depended on clinical history that participants reported. Cohort 3 recovery required two negative PCRs, clearance, or symptom resolution. The junction had 11 bases not matched to a gene; V was cut back by 2 bases and J by 0 bases. Germline CDR1 MNHEY, CDR2 SMNVEV (reference sequence). The CDR3 extends over 19 amino acids. Sample: PBMCs or T cells enriched from blood (not recorded which). The chain has TRBV27 and TRBJ1-4; 8 nucleotides agree with TRBD1. This TCR was recovered from a woman aged 30 to 39 who had recovered from COVID-19. The chain's CDR3 is CASSLGPNRGFATNEKLFF. The CDR3 DNA follows: TGTGCCAGCAGTTTAGGGCCTAACAGGGGGTTTGCAACTAATGAAAAACTGTTTTTT.